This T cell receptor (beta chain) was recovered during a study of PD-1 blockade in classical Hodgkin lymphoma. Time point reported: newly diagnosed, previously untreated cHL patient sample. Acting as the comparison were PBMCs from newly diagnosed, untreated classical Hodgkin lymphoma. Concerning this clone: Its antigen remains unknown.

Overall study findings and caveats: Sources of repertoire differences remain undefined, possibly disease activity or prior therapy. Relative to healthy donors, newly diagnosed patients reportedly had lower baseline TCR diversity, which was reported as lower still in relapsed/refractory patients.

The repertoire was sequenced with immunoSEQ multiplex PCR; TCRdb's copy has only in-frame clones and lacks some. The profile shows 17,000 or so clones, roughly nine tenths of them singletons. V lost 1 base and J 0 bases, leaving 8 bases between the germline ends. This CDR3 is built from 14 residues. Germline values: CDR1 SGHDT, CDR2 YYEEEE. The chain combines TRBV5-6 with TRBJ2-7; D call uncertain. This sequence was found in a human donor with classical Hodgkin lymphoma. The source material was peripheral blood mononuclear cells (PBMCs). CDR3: CASSLMENSYEQYF. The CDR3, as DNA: TGTGCCAGCAGCTTGATGGAAAACTCCTACGAGCAGTACTTC.